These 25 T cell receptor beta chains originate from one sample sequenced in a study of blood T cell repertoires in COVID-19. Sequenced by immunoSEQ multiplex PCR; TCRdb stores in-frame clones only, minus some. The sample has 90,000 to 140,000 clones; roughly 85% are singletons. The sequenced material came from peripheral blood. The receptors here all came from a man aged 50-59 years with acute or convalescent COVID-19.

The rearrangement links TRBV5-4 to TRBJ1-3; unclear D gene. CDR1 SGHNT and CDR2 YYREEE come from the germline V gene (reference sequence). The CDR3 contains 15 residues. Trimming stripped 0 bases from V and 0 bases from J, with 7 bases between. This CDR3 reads CASSLGHSSGNTIYF. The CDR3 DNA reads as TGTGCCAGCAGCTTGGGACACAGCTCTGGAAACACCATATATTTT.

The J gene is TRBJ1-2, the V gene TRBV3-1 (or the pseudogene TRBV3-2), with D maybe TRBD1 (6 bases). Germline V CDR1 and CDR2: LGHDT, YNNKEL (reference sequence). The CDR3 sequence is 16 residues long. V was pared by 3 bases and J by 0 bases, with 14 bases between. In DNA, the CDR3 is TGTGCCAGCAGCCAGTCTCAAGGGGGAACTAACTATGGCTACACCTTC. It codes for CASSQSQGGTNYGYTF.

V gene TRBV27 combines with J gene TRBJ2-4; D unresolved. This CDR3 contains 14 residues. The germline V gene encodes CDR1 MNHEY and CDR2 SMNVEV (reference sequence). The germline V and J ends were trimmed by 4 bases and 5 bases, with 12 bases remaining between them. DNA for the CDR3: TGTGCCAGCAGTTCCGACACCTCCCAAAACATTCAGTACTTC. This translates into CASSSDTSQNIQYF.

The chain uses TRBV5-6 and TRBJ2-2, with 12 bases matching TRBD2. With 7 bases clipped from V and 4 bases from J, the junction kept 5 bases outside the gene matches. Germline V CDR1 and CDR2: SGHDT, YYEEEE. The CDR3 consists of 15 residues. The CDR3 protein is CASLPGLAGTGELFF. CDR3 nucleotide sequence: TGTGCCAGCTTACCGGGACTAGCGGGCACCGGGGAGCTGTTTTTT.

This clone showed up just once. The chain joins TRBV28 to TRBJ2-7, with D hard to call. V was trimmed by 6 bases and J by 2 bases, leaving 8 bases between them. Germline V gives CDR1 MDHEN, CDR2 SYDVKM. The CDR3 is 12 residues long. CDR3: CASRSLAYEQYF. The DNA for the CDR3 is TGTGCCAGCAGGTCGCTAGCCTACGAGCAGTACTTC.

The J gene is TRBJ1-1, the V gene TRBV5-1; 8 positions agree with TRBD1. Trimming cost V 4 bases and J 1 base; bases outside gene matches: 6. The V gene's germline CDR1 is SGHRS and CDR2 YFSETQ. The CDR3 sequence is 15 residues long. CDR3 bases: TGCGCCAGCAGCCCCAACAGGGGGAAGAACACTGAAGCTTTCTTT. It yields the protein CASSPNRGKNTEAFF.

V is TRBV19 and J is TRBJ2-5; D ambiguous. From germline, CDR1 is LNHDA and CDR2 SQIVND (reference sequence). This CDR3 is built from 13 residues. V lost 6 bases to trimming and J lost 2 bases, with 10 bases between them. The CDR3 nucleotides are TGTGCCAGTAGCGGCGGCTTACAAGAGACCCAGTACTTC. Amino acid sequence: CASSGGLQETQYF.

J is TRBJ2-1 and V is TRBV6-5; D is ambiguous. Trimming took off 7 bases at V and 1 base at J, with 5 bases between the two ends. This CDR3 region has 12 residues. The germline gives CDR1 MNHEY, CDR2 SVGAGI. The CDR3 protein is CASTASYNEQFF. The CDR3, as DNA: TGTGCCAGCACAGCGTCCTACAATGAGCAGTTCTTC.

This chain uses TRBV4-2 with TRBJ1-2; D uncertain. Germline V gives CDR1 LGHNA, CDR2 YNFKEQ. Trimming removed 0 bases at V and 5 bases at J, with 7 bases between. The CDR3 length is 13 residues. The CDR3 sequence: CASSQDRSYGYTF. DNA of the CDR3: TGTGCCAGCAGCCAAGATCGGAGTTATGGCTACACCTTC.

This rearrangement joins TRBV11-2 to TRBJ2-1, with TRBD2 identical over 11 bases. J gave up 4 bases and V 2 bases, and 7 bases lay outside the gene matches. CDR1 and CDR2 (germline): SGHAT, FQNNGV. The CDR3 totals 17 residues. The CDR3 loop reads CASSLLLAGVSYNEQFF. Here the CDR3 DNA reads TGTGCCAGCAGCTTACTACTAGCGGGAGTATCGTACAATGAGCAGTTCTTC.

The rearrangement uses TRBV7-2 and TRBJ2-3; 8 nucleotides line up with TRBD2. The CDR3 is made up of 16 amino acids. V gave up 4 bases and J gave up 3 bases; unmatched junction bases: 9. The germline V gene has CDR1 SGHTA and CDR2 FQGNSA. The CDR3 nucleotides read TGTGCCAGCAGCTCGTACCGGGGGGGCCGAACAGATACGCAGTATTTT. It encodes CASSSYRGGRTDTQYF. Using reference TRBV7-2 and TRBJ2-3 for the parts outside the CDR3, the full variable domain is GAGVSQSPSNKVTEKGKDVELRCDPISGHTALYWYRQSLGQGLEFLIYFQGNSAPDKSGLPSDRFSAERTGGSVSTLTIQRTQQEDSAVYLCASSSYRGGRTDTQYFGPGTRLTVL.

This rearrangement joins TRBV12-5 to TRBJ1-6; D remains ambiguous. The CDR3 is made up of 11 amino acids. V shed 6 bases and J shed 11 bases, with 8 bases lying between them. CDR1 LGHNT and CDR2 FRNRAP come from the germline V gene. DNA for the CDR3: TGTGCTAGTGGGTCCGGGACACCCCTCCACTTT. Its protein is CASGSGTPLHF. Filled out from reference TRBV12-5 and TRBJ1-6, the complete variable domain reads DARVTQTPRHKVTEMGQEVTMRCQPILGHNTVFWYRQTMMQGLELLAYFRNRAPLDDSGMPKDRFSAEMPDATLATLKIQPSEPRDSAVYFCASGSGTPLHFGNGTRLTVT.

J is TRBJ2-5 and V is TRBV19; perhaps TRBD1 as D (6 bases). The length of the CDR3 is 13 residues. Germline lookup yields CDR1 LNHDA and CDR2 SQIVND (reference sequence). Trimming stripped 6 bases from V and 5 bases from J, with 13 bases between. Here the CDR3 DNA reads TGTGCCAGTAGCCAACAGGGTATTGAGACCCAGTACTTC. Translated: CASSQQGIETQYF.

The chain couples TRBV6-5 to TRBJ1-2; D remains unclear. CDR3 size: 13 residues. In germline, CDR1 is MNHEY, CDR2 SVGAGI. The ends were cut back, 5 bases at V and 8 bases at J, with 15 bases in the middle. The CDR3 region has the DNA TGTGCCAGCAGTCCTTTCCAGGCGGGCGGCTACACCTTC. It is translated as CASSPFQAGGYTF.

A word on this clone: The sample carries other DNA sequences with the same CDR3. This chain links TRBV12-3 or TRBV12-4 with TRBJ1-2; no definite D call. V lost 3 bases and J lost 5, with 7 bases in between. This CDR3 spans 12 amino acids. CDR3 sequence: CASSFPGYGYTF. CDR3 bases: TGTGCCAGCAGTTTTCCGGGATATGGCTACACCTTC.

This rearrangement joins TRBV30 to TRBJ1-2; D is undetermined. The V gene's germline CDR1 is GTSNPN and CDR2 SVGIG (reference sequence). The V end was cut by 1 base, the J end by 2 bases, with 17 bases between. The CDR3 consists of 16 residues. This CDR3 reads CAWSARGGFRNYGYTF. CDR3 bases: TGTGCCTGGAGTGCCCGGGGAGGTTTCCGAAACTATGGCTACACCTTC.

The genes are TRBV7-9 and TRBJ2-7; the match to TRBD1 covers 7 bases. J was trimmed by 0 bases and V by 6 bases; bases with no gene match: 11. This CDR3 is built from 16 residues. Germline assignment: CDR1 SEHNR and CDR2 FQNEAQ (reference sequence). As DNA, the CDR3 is TGTGCCAGCAGTTCCCCACAGGGGAGCTTCTCCTACGAGCAGTACTTC. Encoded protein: CASSSPQGSFSYEQYF.

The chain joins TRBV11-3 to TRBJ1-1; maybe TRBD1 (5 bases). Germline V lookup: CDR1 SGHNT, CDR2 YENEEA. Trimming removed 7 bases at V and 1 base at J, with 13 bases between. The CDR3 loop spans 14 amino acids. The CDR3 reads CASNIRGENTEAFF. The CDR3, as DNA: TGTGCCAGCAACATTAGGGGCGAGAACACTGAAGCTTTCTTT.

The DNA for the CDR3 is TGTGCCAGCAGCCGGGACAGCTCTGGGGCCAACGTCCTGACTTTC. Translation gives CASSRDSSGANVLTF. The chain combines TRBV28 with TRBJ2-6; TRBD1 aligns across 7 bases. Per the germline V gene, CDR1 is MDHEN and CDR2 is SYDVKM. The CDR3 consists of 15 residues. Trimming took 6 bases from V and 0 from J; bases not matched to a gene: 2.

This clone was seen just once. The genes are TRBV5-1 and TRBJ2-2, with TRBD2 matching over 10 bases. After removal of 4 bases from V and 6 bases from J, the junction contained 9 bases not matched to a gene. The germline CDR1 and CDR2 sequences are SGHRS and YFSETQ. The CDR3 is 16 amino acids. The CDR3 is CASSIRTSGTAGELFF. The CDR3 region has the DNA TGCGCCAGCAGCATTCGCACTAGCGGGACCGCCGGGGAGCTGTTTTTT. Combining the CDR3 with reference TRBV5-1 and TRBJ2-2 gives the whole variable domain KAGVTQTPRYLIKTRGQQVTLSCSPISGHRSVSWYQQTPGQGLQFLFEYFSETQRNKGNFPGRFSGRQFSNSRSEMNVSTLELGDSALYLCASSIRTSGTAGELFFGEGSRLTVL.

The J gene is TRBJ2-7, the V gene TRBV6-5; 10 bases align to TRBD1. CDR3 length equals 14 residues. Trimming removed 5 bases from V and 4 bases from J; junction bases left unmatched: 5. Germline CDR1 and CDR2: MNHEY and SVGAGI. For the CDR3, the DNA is TGTGCCAGCAGTACCCCGGGACAGGGGTACGAGCAGTACTTC. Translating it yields CASSTPGQGYEQYF.

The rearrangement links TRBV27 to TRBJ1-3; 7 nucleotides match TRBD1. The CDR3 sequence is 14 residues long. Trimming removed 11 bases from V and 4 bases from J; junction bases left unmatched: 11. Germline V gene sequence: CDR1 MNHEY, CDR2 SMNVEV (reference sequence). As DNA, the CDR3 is TGTGCCTCATCCCAACAGGGGATGGGAAACACCATATATTTT. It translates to CASSQQGMGNTIYF.

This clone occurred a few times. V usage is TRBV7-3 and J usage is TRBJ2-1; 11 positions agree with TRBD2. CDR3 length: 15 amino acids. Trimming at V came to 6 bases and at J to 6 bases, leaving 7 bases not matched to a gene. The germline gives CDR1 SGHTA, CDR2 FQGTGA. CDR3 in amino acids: CASSSSGRALNEQFF. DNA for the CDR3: TGTGCCAGCAGTAGTAGCGGGAGGGCCCTCAATGAGCAGTTCTTC.

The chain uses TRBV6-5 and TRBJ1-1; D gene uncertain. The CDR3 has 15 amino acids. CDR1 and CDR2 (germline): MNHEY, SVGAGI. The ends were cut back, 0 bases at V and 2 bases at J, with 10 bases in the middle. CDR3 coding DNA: TGTGCCAGCAGTTACTCCCCCGGGAGTAACACTGAAGCTTTCTTT. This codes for CASSYSPGSNTEAFF.

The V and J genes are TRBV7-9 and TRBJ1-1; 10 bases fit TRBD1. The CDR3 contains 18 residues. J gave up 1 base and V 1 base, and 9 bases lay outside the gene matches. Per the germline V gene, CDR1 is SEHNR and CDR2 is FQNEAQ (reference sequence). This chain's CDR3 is CASSLGRTGGVGNTEAFF. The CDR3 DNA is TGTGCCAGCAGCTTAGGGCGGACAGGGGGAGTGGGGAACACTGAAGCTTTCTTT. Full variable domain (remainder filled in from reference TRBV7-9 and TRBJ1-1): DTGVSQNPRHKITKRGQNVTFRCDPISEHNRLYWYRQTLGQGPEFLTYFQNEAQLEKSRLLSDRFSAERPKGSFSTLEIQRTEQGDSAMYLCASSLGRTGGVGNTEAFFGQGTRLTVV.